This TCR beta chain stems from a study of patients and donors after allogeneic stem cell transplantation. The trim removed 2 bases at V and 5 bases at J, leaving 6 bases unmatched. CDR3 length equals 14 residues. CDR1 and CDR2 from the germline V gene are ENHRY and SYGVKD. Via MiXCR, TCRdb re-called the RT-PCR reads, giving one row per CDR3 protein. The table shows around 200,000 distinct CDR3 sequences, with roughly 38% occurring only once. This receptor was taken from a human donor who was either an allogeneic HSCT recipient or a stem cell or donor lymphocyte infusion donor (not recorded which). It is not recorded whose cells these are; they may come from a transplant donor. The chain is built from TRBV10-3 and TRBJ2-7, with TRBD2 identical over 7 bases. Specimen: blood, either unsorted or a sorted T cell fraction (not recorded which). Written as DNA, the CDR3 is TGTGCCATCAGTGAGGCGGAGGGAGGGCACGAGCAGTACTTC. Amino acid sequence: CAISEAEGGHEQYF.